This TCR beta chain comes out of a study of control samples from healthy donors and cancer patients. Only in-frame clones appear in the TCRdb table, and some are missing; sequencing was by immunoSEQ multiplex PCR. The table records approximately 82,000 clones, 80% to 95% of them present only once. This receptor was taken from a woman between 40 and 50 years old with lung cancer. Material for sequencing was PBMCs.

CDR3 coding DNA: TGCGCCAGCAGCTCCCCTAGGGACGGGGAGCTGTTTTTT. Its translation is CASSSPRDGELFF. V is TRBV5-1 and J is TRBJ2-2; unclear D gene. Germline V gene sequence: CDR1 SGHRS, CDR2 YFSETQ. This CDR3 is built from 13 residues. The germline V and J ends were trimmed by 3 bases and 7 bases, with 10 bases remaining between them.